This record covers a single TCR beta chain. The antigen is not known. The data were obtained in a study of vaccination and CD4 T cells after COVID-19. Study as a whole: In culture, cells were exposed to overlapping spike peptides from SARS-CoV-2, HCoV-NL63, HCoV-OC43 and HCoV-229E.

Sequenced with the Oncomine TCR Beta short-read assay was DNA taken from cultured CD4+ T cells. One entry per CDR3 protein results from TCRdb running MiXCR on the PCR reads. The sample lists around 26,000 distinct CDR3 sequences; about 39% were seen once. The ends were cut back, 4 bases at V and 1 base at J, with 10 bases in the middle. Looked up from germline, CDR1 is DFQATT and CDR2 is SNEGSKA (reference sequence). The CDR3 loop spans 13 amino acids. Specified treatment: roughly 10-day PBMC culture with coronavirus spike peptide pools or control peptides (ViraFEST assay). Expanded clonotypes were found by TCR sequencing after peptide-pool stimulation (ViraFEST).

The chain is built from TRBV20-1 and TRBJ2-5; TRBD2 is a possible D gene (6 bases). Sample: CD4+ T cells from blood, cultured in vitro. The clonotype originates from a human donor who had recovered from COVID-19. The CDR3 sequence is CSANSGGQETQYF. The CDR3 DNA reads TGCAGTGCTAATTCCGGGGGCCAAGAGACCCAGTACTTC.